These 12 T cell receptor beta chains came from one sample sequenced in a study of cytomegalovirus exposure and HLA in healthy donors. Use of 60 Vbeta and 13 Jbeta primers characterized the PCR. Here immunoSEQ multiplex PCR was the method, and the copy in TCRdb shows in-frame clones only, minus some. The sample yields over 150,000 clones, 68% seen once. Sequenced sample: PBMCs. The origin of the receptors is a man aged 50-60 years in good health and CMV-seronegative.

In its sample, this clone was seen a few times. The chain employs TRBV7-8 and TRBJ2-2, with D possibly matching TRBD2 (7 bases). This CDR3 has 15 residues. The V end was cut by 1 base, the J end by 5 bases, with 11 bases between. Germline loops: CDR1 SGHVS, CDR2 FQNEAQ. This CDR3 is CASSLVGGGTGELFF. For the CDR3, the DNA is TGTGCCAGCAGCTTAGTAGGGGGGGGGACCGGGGAGCTGTTTTTT.

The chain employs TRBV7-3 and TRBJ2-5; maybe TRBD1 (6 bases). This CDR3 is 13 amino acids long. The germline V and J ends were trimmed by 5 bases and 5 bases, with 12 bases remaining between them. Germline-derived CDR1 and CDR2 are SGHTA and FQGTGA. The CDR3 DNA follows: TGTGCCAGCAGCCAAGACAGGAGCGAGACCCAGTACTTC. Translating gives CASSQDRSETQYF.

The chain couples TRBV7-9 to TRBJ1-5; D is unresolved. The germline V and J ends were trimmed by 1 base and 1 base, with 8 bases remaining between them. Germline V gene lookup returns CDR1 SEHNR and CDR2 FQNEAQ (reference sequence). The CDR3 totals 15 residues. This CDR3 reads CASSLGRESNQPQHF. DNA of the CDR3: TGTGCCAGCAGCTTAGGGAGGGAGAGCAATCAGCCCCAGCATTTT.

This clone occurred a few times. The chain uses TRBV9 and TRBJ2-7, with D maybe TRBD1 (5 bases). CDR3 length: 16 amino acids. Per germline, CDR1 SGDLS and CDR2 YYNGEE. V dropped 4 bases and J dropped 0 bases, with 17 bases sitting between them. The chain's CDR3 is CASSPKGGQGSYEQYF. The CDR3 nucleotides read TGTGCCAGCAGCCCCAAGGGTGGGCAGGGCTCCTACGAGCAGTACTTC. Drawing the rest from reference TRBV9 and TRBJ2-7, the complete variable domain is DSGVTQTPKHLITATGQRVTLRCSPRSGDLSVYWYQQSLDQGLQFLIQYYNGEERAKGNILERFSAQQFPDLHSELNLSSLELGDSALYFCASSPKGGQGSYEQYFGPGTRLTVT.

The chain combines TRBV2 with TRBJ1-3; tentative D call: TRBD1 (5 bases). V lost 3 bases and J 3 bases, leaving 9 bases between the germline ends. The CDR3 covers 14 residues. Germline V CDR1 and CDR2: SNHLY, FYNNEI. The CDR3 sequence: CASSDVRVGNTIYF. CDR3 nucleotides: TGTGCCAGCAGTGACGTCAGGGTTGGAAACACCATATATTTT.

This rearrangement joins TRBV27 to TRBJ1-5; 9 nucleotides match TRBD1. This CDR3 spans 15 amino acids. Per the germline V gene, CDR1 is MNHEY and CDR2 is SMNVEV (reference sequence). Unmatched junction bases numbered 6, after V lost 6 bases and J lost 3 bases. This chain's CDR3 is CASSTGGGFNQPQHF. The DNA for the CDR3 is TGTGCCAGCAGCACAGGGGGCGGATTCAATCAGCCCCAGCATTTT.

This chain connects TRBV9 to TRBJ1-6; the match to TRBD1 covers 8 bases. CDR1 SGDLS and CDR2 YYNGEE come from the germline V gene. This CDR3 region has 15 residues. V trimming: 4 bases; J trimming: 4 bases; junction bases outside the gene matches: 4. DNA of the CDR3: TGTGCCAGCAGCCCGTGGGACAGGTATAATTCACCCCTCCACTTT. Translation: CASSPWDRYNSPLHF.

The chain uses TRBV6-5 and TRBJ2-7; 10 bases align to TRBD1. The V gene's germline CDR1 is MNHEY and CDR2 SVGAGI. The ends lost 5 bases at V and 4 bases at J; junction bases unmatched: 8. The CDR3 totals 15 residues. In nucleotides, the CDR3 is TGTGCCAGCAGTGCCTGGACAGGGGGAGCGTACGAGCAGTACTTC. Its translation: CASSAWTGGAYEQYF.

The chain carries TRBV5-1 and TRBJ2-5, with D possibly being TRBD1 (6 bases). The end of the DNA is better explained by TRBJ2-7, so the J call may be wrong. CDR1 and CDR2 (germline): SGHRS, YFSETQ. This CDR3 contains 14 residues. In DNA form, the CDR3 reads TGCGCCAGCAGTATGGGACAAGGGGAAAACGAGCAGTACTTC. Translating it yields CASSMGQGENEQYF.

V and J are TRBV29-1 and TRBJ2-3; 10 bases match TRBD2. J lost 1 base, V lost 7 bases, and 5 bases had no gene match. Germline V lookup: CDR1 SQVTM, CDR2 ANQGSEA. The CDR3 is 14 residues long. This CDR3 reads CSGGGTSGTDTQYF. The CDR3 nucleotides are TGCAGCGGGGGGGGGACTAGCGGCACAGATACGCAGTATTTT.

The CDR3 nucleotides read TGTGCCAGCAGCCCCGCCGAGCGTTTCTCCTACAATGAGCAGTTCTTC. Translated, it gives CASSPAERFSYNEQFF. The chain combines TRBV11-1 with TRBJ2-1; D is uncertain. V lost 5 bases and J 0 bases, leaving 14 bases between the germline ends. Germline loops: CDR1 SGHAT, CDR2 FQDESV (reference sequence). The CDR3 extends over 16 amino acids. The complete variable domain, with remaining parts taken from reference TRBV11-1 and TRBJ2-1, reads EAEVAQSPRYKITEKSQAVAFWCDPISGHATLYWYRQILGQGPELLVQFQDESVVDDSQLPKDRFSAERLKGVDSTLKIQPAELGDSAMYLCASSPAERFSYNEQFFGPGTRLTVL.

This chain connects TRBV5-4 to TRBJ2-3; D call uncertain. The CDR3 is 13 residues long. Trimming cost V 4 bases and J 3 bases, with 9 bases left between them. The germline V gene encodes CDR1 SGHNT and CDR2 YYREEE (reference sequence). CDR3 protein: CASSVEPTDTQYF. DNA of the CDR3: TGTGCCAGCAGCGTGGAGCCTACAGATACGCAGTATTTT.